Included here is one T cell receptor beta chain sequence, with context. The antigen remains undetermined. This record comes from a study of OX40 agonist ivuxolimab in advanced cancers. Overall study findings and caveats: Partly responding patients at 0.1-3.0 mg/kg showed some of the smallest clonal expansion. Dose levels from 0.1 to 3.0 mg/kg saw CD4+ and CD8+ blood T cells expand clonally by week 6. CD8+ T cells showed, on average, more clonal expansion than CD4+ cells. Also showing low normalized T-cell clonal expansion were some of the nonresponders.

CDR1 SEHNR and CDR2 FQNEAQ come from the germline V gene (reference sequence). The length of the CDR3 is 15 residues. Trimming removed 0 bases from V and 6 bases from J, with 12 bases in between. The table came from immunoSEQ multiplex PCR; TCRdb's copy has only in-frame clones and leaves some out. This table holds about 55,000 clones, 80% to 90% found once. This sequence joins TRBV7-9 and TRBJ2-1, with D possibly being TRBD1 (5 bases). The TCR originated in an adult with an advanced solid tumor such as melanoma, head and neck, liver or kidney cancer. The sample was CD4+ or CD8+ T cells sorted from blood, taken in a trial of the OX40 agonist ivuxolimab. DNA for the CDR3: TGTGCCAGCAGCTTAGCATTTCCTAGGGGCAATGAGCAGTTCTTC. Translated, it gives CASSLAFPRGNEQFF.